The 13 T cell receptor beta chains presented below share a single source sample, sequenced in a study of OX40 agonist ivuxolimab in advanced cancers. Libraries were prepared by immunoSEQ multiplex PCR; TCRdb keeps only in-frame clonotypes and omits some of them. The sample contains tens of thousands of clones, more than 75% of which appear only once. The source material was CD4+ or CD8+ T cells sorted from blood, sampled in a trial of the OX40 agonist ivuxolimab. The origin of the receptors is an adult with an advanced solid tumor such as melanoma, head and neck, liver or kidney cancer.

The chain carries TRBV6-8 and TRBJ1-2, with 8 positions matching TRBD1. The V gene's germline CDR1 is MNHGY and CDR2 SAAAGT. The CDR3 loop spans 12 amino acids. Trimming at V came to 5 bases and at J to 4 bases, leaving 0 bases not matched to a gene. The CDR3 reads CASSTGGYGYTF. The DNA for the CDR3 is TGTGCCAGCAGTACAGGGGGCTATGGCTACACCTTC.

The J gene is TRBJ1-1, the V gene TRBV5-4, with D uncertain. The CDR3 spans 16 residues. Germline CDR1 reads SGHNT; CDR2 reads YYREEE (reference sequence). V shed 4 bases and J shed 0 bases, with 16 bases lying between them. The CDR3 DNA is TGTGCCAGCAGCCGTATTTACACGGATATGAACACTGAAGCTTTCTTT. It encodes CASSRIYTDMNTEAFF.

CDR3 sequence reads: CASSRMLIGGGTEAFF. CDR3 DNA sequence: TGTGCCAGCAGCCGAATGTTGATAGGGGGAGGAACTGAAGCTTTCTTT. The genes are TRBV14 and TRBJ1-1, with D possibly matching TRBD1 (6 bases). From germline, CDR1 is SGHDN and CDR2 FVKESK. The CDR3 runs to 16 residues. V lost 4 bases to trimming and J lost 5 bases, with 20 bases between them.

The chain couples TRBV30 to TRBJ1-1, with D unclear. The CDR3 spans 12 residues. Per the germline V gene, CDR1 is GTSNPN and CDR2 is SVGIG (reference sequence). V dropped 0 bases and J dropped 5 bases, with 7 bases sitting between them. CDR3 nucleotide sequence: TGTGCCTGGAGTGTAACGAGTACTGAAGCTTTCTTT. Residues: CAWSVTSTEAFF.

The chain has TRBV5-6 and TRBJ2-1, with D perhaps matching TRBD1 or TRBD2 (5 bases each). The CDR3 sequence is 14 residues long. Trimming cost V 0 bases and J 3 bases, with 7 bases left between them. Germline CDR1 SGHDT, CDR2 YYEEEE. Here the CDR3 DNA reads TGTGCCAGCAGCTTGGTGGGGGACTACAATGAGCAGTTCTTC. Its translation is CASSLVGDYNEQFF.

The chain employs TRBV12-5 and TRBJ1-1; 9 bases agree with TRBD1. With 9 bases clipped from V and 2 bases from J, the junction kept 4 bases outside the gene matches. The CDR3 is 13 residues long. The germline V gene encodes CDR1 LGHNT and CDR2 FRNRAP. The CDR3 DNA is TGTGCTAGGAAGACAGGGGGTAACACTGAAGCTTTCTTT. It is translated as CARKTGGNTEAFF.

This sequence joins TRBV6-1 and TRBJ1-2; D ambiguous. This CDR3 has 10 amino acids. V was clipped by 9 bases and J by 1 base, with 3 bases between them. CDR1 is MNHNS, CDR2 SASEGT, per germline. DNA for the CDR3: TGTGCCAGTTTTAACTATGGCTACACCTTC. Protein sequence: CASFNYGYTF.

For this clone: Its ends do not fully match the called genes, so a read error is possible. The V call is TRBV29-1, the J call TRBJ2-6; weak D call: TRBD1 (5 bases). The CDR3 extends over 16 amino acids. Germline lookup yields CDR1 SQVTM and CDR2 ANQGSEA. The CDR3 protein is CSVQYRCSMWGQRPDF. As DNA, the CDR3 is TGCAGCGTTCAGTACAGGTGCTCTATGTGGGGCCAACGTCCTGACTTC.

The chain combines TRBV5-6 with TRBJ2-4; possibly TRBD2 for D (5 bases). Germline assignment: CDR1 SGHDT and CDR2 YYEEEE. The CDR3 is made up of 15 amino acids. V was cut by 1 base and J by 0 bases, with 8 bases left in between. CDR3 DNA sequence: TGTGCCAGCAGCTTGAGAGGACTAGCCAAAAACATTCAGTACTTC. It yields the protein CASSLRGLAKNIQYF.

The chain joins TRBV10-3 to TRBJ2-2, with D tentatively TRBD1 or TRBD2 (5 bases each). Deletions cut 8 bases from V and 9 bases from J, with 19 bases between. This CDR3 is 14 amino acids long. CDR1 ENHRY and CDR2 SYGVKD come from the germline V gene. The CDR3 here is CAIGQDRDARELFF. The CDR3 DNA reads TGTGCCATCGGACAAGATCGGGACGCCAGGGAGCTGTTTTTT.

The chain has TRBV2 and TRBJ1-2, with 8 bases fitting TRBD1. The CDR3 sequence is 13 residues long. Germline CDR1 and CDR2: SNHLY and FYNNEI. V gave up 6 bases and J gave up 7 bases; unmatched junction bases: 7. The CDR3 coding sequence is TGTGCCAGCAGCCTTAGGACAGGGAGTGGCTACACCTTC. Translation: CASSLRTGSGYTF.

V is TRBV7-2 and J is TRBJ2-7; D is perhaps TRBD2 (6 bases). This CDR3 has 14 amino acids. Trimming left V 5 bases short and J 2 bases short, with 13 bases between. CDR1 SGHTA and CDR2 FQGNSA come from the germline V gene. The CDR3 DNA reads TGTGCCAGCAGCGGGGGGATAGAAACCTACGAGCAGTACTTC. It is translated as CASSGGIETYEQYF. Full variable domain (outside the CDR3, taken from reference TRBV7-2 and TRBJ2-7): GAGVSQSPSNKVTEKGKDVELRCDPISGHTALYWYRQSLGQGLEFLIYFQGNSAPDKSGLPSDRFSAERTGGSVSTLTIQRTQQEDSAVYLCASSGGIETYEQYFGPGTRLTVT.

The V gene is TRBV6-5, the J gene TRBJ2-6, with a weak D call TRBD1 (6 bases). CDR1 and CDR2 from the germline V gene are MNHEY and SVGAGI. This CDR3 comprises 15 residues. Trimming stripped 5 bases from V and 4 bases from J, with 12 bases between. CDR3 sequence: CASSPQGRGANVLTF. CDR3 DNA: TGTGCCAGCAGTCCCCAGGGGCGCGGGGCCAACGTCCTGACTTTC.